The rows below give T cell receptor beta chains drawn from one sample of a study of blood T cell repertoires in COVID-19. Assay: immunoSEQ multiplex PCR; the TCRdb copy retains only in-frame clones and omits some. The data contain about 370,000 clones, more than 80% of them singletons. Sequenced material: PBMCs or T cells enriched from blood (not recorded which). The receptors originated from a man aged 18 to 30 who had recovered from COVID-19. Both conserved end residues are part of each CDR3. Each record gives: J gene, V gene, D gene, clone size, CDR3 length, CDR3 protein, CDR3 DNA. D genes are given only for firm matches. For some rows the clone size is stated as once, few or many, or as a class when expanded; others skip it.

j_gene: TRBJ1-1; v_gene: TRBV19; d_gene: .; abundance: .; len: 13; CDR3aa: CASIVDSGSGLFF; CDR3nt: TGTGCCAGTATCGTGGACTCGGGGTCCGGGCTTTTCTTT
j_gene: TRBJ1-1; v_gene: TRBV7-9; d_gene: .; abundance: .; len: 15; CDR3aa: CASTPRRSLNTEAFF; CDR3nt: TGTGCCAGCACCCCGAGGCGGAGCTTAAACACTGAAGCTTTCTTT
j_gene: TRBJ2-1; v_gene: TRBV28; d_gene: TRBD1; abundance: once; len: 17; CDR3aa: CASSFIRDRPASNEQFF; CDR3nt: TGTGCCAGCAGCTTCATTCGGGACAGGCCAGCCAGCAATGAGCAGTTCTTC
j_gene: TRBJ2-5; v_gene: TRBV6-5; d_gene: TRBD2; abundance: .; len: 15; CDR3aa: CASSSASGGMETQYF; CDR3nt: TGTGCCAGCAGTTCGGCTAGCGGGGGTATGGAGACCCAGTACTTC
j_gene: TRBJ2-2; v_gene: TRBV7-8; d_gene: TRBD2; abundance: few; len: 13; CDR3aa: CASSKPTAGMLFF; CDR3nt: TGTGCCAGCAGCAAACCCACAGCGGGGATGCTGTTTTTT
j_gene: TRBJ1-5; v_gene: TRBV2; d_gene: .; abundance: .; len: 14; CDR3aa: CASSEGQVGQPQHF; CDR3nt: TGTGCCAGCAGTGAGGGCCAGGTCGGTCAGCCCCAGCATTTT
j_gene: TRBJ1-3; v_gene: TRBV27; d_gene: .; abundance: .; len: 14; CDR3aa: CASSSHNSGNTIYF; CDR3nt: TGTGCCAGCAGTTCACATAACTCTGGAAACACCATATATTTT
j_gene: TRBJ1-5; v_gene: TRBV27; d_gene: .; abundance: .; len: 13; CDR3aa: CASSLTGSQPQHF; CDR3nt: TGTGCCAGCAGTCTAACAGGGTCTCAGCCCCAGCATTTT
j_gene: TRBJ2-7; v_gene: TRBV4-3; d_gene: TRBD1; abundance: .; len: 15; CDR3aa: CASSPADRGHYEQYF; CDR3nt: TGCGCCAGCAGCCCGGCGGACAGGGGGCATTACGAGCAGTACTTC
j_gene: TRBJ2-7; v_gene: TRBV5-1; d_gene: .; abundance: .; len: 14; CDR3aa: CASSLNSYPSEQYF; CDR3nt: TGCGCCAGCAGCTTGAACTCCTACCCGAGCGAGCAGTACTTC
j_gene: TRBJ1-2; v_gene: TRBV18; d_gene: TRBD1; abundance: .; len: 15; CDR3aa: CASSPPRDSPYGYTF; CDR3nt: TGTGCCAGCTCACCACCTCGGGACAGCCCCTATGGCTACACCTTC
j_gene: TRBJ1-5; v_gene: TRBV3-1/TRBV3-2; d_gene: TRBD1; abundance: once; len: 16; CDR3aa: CASSQGTQGTGRPQHF; CDR3nt: TGTGCCAGCAGCCAAGGTACACAGGGGACGGGGCGGCCCCAGCATTTT
j_gene: TRBJ1-6; v_gene: TRBV18; d_gene: TRBD1; abundance: .; len: 16; CDR3aa: CASSPRTGGYNSPLHF; CDR3nt: TGTGCCAGCTCACCCCGGACAGGGGGCTATAATTCACCCCTCCACTTT
j_gene: TRBJ2-2; v_gene: TRBV10-1; d_gene: TRBD2; abundance: .; len: 17; CDR3aa: CASSESRGGPNTGELFF; CDR3nt: TGCGCCAGCAGTGAGTCGCGGGGGGGCCCTAACACCGGGGAGCTGTTTTTT